The 28 T cell receptor beta chains given below trace back to one sample, sequenced in a study of blood T cell repertoires in COVID-19. Some clones are missing from TCRdb's copy, which holds only in-frame ones; the method was immunoSEQ multiplex PCR. The top ten hold more than 30% of the sample, which has 90,000 to 100,000 clones, 85% seen once. Sequenced material: peripheral blood. The origin of the receptors is an elderly man with acute or convalescent COVID-19.

This clone was recorded once. This chain connects TRBV7-2 to TRBJ2-3; 13 nucleotides agree with TRBD2. Germline V gene data show CDR1 as SGHTA and CDR2 as FQGNSA. J was trimmed by 5 bases and V by 4 bases; bases with no gene match: 6. The CDR3 is 16 residues long. The CDR3 DNA reads as TGTGCCAGCAGCTCCCGAAGACTAGCGGGGGGAGATACGCAGTATTTT. Translation: CASSSRRLAGGDTQYF.

The rearrangement links TRBV24-1 to TRBJ1-5; 10 bases fit TRBD1. Germline V gene lookup returns CDR1 KGHDR and CDR2 SFDVKD. The trim removed 4 bases at V and 6 bases at J, leaving 5 bases unmatched. This CDR3 has 15 residues. The CDR3 reads CATSDPDRGLQPQHF. The CDR3 DNA sequence: TGTGCCACCAGTGACCCCGACAGGGGGCTTCAGCCCCAGCATTTT.

This chain uses TRBV6-1 with TRBJ1-4; D is undetermined. The germline gives CDR1 MNHNS, CDR2 SASEGT. CDR3 length equals 15 residues. Deletions cut 2 bases from V and 0 bases from J, with 7 bases between. The CDR3 nucleotides are TGTGCCAGCAGTGAAATGCAGACAACTAATGAAAAACTGTTTTTT. It encodes CASSEMQTTNEKLFF.

The V gene is TRBV6-2 or TRBV6-3, the J gene TRBJ2-7, with 9 nucleotides matching TRBD2. The V gene's germline CDR1 is MNHEY and CDR2 SVGEGT. The CDR3 spans 15 residues. Germline trimming cut 6 bases from V and 3 bases from J; bases unmatched to any gene: 9. The CDR3 sequence: CASSPFGREGYEQYF. For the CDR3, the DNA is TGTGCCAGCAGCCCCTTTGGGCGGGAGGGCTACGAGCAGTACTTC.

This sequence joins TRBV19 and TRBJ2-3; D ambiguous. The CDR3 is 17 residues long. Germline CDR1 and CDR2: LNHDA and SQIVND (reference sequence). Trimming left V 5 bases short and J 1 base short, with 19 bases between. The CDR3 sequence: CASSQRPTTKGTDTQYF. The CDR3 region has the DNA TGTGCCAGTAGTCAAAGACCAACGACAAAGGGCACAGATACGCAGTATTTT.

The rearrangement joins TRBV5-6 to TRBJ2-3; 7 nucleotides align to TRBD1. Germline CDR1 reads SGHDT; CDR2 reads YYEEEE. Trimming took 5 bases from V and 6 from J; bases not matched to a gene: 6. The CDR3 sequence is 13 residues long. The CDR3 region is CASRATGHDTQYF. The CDR3 nucleotides read TGTGCCAGCAGGGCGACAGGGCACGATACGCAGTATTTT.

This clone was recorded only once. V and J are TRBV6-5 and TRBJ2-3; D is possibly TRBD1 (5 bases). V lost 5 bases and J 8 bases, leaving 11 bases between the germline ends. In germline, CDR1 is MNHEY, CDR2 SVGAGI. This CDR3 is 12 amino acids long. CDR3 in DNA: TGTGCCAGCAGTCCCCAGGGTTTTACGCAGTATTTT. Encoded protein: CASSPQGFTQYF.

Here the CDR3 DNA reads TGTGCAAGTCGCTCGGACAGGGTCCGCAATCAGCCCCAGCATTTT. It specifies CASRSDRVRNQPQHF. The genes are TRBV12-2 and TRBJ1-5; TRBD1, the D gene given by the table, was not confirmed from the DNA. TRBV12-2 is a recognized pseudogene. This CDR3 contains 15 residues.

This chain joins TRBV7-2 and TRBJ1-6, with no clear D. The V end was cut by 5 bases, the J end by 7 bases, with 12 bases between. Per the germline V gene, CDR1 is SGHTA and CDR2 is FQGNSA. The CDR3 extends over 14 amino acids. CDR3 in DNA: TGTGCCAGCAGCCGGGGTCTTACGAATTCACCCCTCCACTTT. Translation gives CASSRGLTNSPLHF.

The CDR3 here is CASSLIAPLAYSYEQYF. In DNA form, the CDR3 reads TGTGCCAGCAGTTTAATCGCTCCGCTAGCATACTCCTACGAGCAGTACTTC. This sequence joins TRBV28 and TRBJ2-7; weak D call: TRBD2 (5 bases). The V and J ends lost 2 bases and 0 bases respectively, with 17 bases between them. The CDR3 sequence is 17 residues long. In germline, CDR1 is MDHEN, CDR2 SYDVKM.

This clone showed up just a few times. The chain recombines TRBV5-1 with TRBJ2-7, with 8 bases that match TRBD1. The germline CDR1 and CDR2 sequences are SGHRS and YFSETQ. V shed 6 bases, J shed 4 bases, and the junction held 12 bases outside the gene matches. CDR3 size: 15 residues. The CDR3 DNA follows: TGCGCCAGCAAATACGGACAGGGTGGTAATTACGAGCAGTACTTC. It is translated as CASKYGQGGNYEQYF.

The chain carries TRBV9 and TRBJ2-7, with 11 bases matching TRBD2. Per germline, CDR1 SGDLS and CDR2 YYNGEE. The CDR3 covers 16 residues. The V segment lost 3 bases and the J segment 4 bases; nucleotides outside the gene matches: 9. In DNA form, the CDR3 reads TGTGCCAGCAGCGCCCGACTAGCGGGAAGTAGATACGAGCAGTACTTC. It yields the protein CASSARLAGSRYEQYF.

V is TRBV27 and J is TRBJ2-5, with 9 bases aligning to TRBD2. The CDR3 extends over 18 amino acids. Germline V gives CDR1 MNHEY, CDR2 SMNVEV (reference sequence). V shed 3 bases, J shed 5 bases, and the junction held 16 bases outside the gene matches. Written as DNA, the CDR3 is TGTGCCAGCAGTTTTCGGGGCGGCGGGAGGGCCCGGGGGGAGACCCAGTACTTC. Its protein is CASSFRGGGRARGETQYF.

J is TRBJ2-1 and V is TRBV10-3; TRBD2 matches at 7 bases. With V trimmed by 5 bases and J by 7 bases, 14 bases remained unmatched. The CDR3 is made up of 16 amino acids. Germline CDR1 and CDR2: ENHRY and SYGVKD. The CDR3 is CAISTGGSGGKNEQFF. Written as DNA, the CDR3 is TGTGCCATCAGTACCGGGGGGTCAGGCGGAAAAAATGAGCAGTTCTTC.

The J gene is TRBJ2-3, the V gene TRBV10-3; 8 bases map to TRBD2. The CDR3 length is 17 residues. Trimming at V came to 10 bases and at J to 2 bases, leaving 17 bases not matched to a gene. Per the germline V gene, CDR1 is ENHRY and CDR2 is SYGVKD. The chain's CDR3 is CATQDATSGTITDTQYF. In DNA form, the CDR3 reads TGTGCCACTCAAGACGCAACTAGCGGAACCATCACAGATACGCAGTATTTT.

This clone was recorded once. The chain is built from TRBV5-1 and TRBJ1-2; the D gene is possibly TRBD1 (5 bases). Per germline, CDR1 SGHRS and CDR2 YFSETQ. Deletions cut 0 bases from V and 8 bases from J, with 17 bases between. CDR3 length: 15 residues. CDR3 bases: TGCGCCAGCAGCTTGGTGCAGGGAGCAGGAGGGGGCTACACCTTC. Translated, it gives CASSLVQGAGGGYTF.

CDR3 region: CASRPDRGYQPQHF. The CDR3 DNA reads TGTGCCAGCAGACCGGACAGGGGCTATCAGCCCCAGCATTTT. The chain is built from TRBV6-5 and TRBJ1-5; TRBD1 aligns across 9 bases. The V gene's germline CDR1 is MNHEY and CDR2 SVGAGI. There are 14 residues in the CDR3. Trimming removed 6 bases from V and 5 bases from J; junction bases left unmatched: 5.

The count of this clone is one. The chain joins TRBV19 to TRBJ1-1, with TRBD1 matching 8 bases. The CDR3 is 14 amino acids. Looked up from germline, CDR1 is LNHDA and CDR2 is SQIVND (reference sequence). J was trimmed by 1 base and V by 7 bases; bases with no gene match: 5. The CDR3 nucleotides are TGTGCCAGTACTCTACAGGGGGGGAACACTGAAGCTTTCTTT. This translates into CASTLQGGNTEAFF.

The V call is TRBV29-1, the J call TRBJ2-7, with a weak D call TRBD1 (5 bases). V was pared by 6 bases and J by 6 bases, with 15 bases between. Per the germline V gene, CDR1 is SQVTM and CDR2 is ANQGSEA. The CDR3 sequence is 12 residues long. For the CDR3, the DNA is TGCAGCGTCAACCAGGGTAAGGTCGAGCAGTACTTC. It codes for CSVNQGKVEQYF.

This sequence joins TRBV11-2 and TRBJ2-7; D ambiguous. CDR1 SGHAT and CDR2 FQNNGV come from the germline V gene. V was shortened by 6 bases and J by 0 bases, with 18 bases between the two germline ends. The CDR3 has 16 amino acids. This chain's CDR3 is CASSWNSGSSSYEQYF. CDR3 nucleotide sequence: TGTGCCAGCAGTTGGAACTCCGGGTCAAGCTCCTACGAGCAGTACTTC.

A single count supports this clone. In DNA form, the CDR3 reads TGCAGCCACATTGGACTAGCGGAGACCCAGTACTTC. It codes for CSHIGLAETQYF. The V and J genes are TRBV29-1 and TRBJ2-5; 9 nucleotides agree with TRBD2. This CDR3 contains 12 residues. V dropped 8 bases and J dropped 5; count of bases not matched to a gene: 6. Germline CDR1 SQVTM, CDR2 ANQGSEA.

V is TRBV7-2 and J is TRBJ1-5, with D unclear. The CDR3 loop spans 13 amino acids. The germline V gene encodes CDR1 SGHTA and CDR2 FQGNSA. With 5 bases removed from V and 5 bases from J, the gap between germline ends came to 10 bases. The CDR3 here is CASSLGTHQPQHF. The CDR3 nucleotides are TGTGCCAGCAGCCTAGGTACACATCAGCCCCAGCATTTT.

The chain joins TRBV27 to TRBJ2-4, with 10 bases identical to TRBD2. Trimming at V came to 5 bases and at J to 0 bases, leaving 4 bases not matched to a gene. CDR1 and CDR2 (germline): MNHEY, SMNVEV (reference sequence). This CDR3 is built from 16 residues. CDR3 amino acids: CASSPRLAGAKNIQYF. The CDR3 DNA sequence: TGTGCCAGCAGTCCGCGACTAGCGGGAGCCAAAAACATTCAGTACTTC.

DNA for the CDR3: TGTGCCAGCAGCCGTCGTGCACTCCTCACAGATACGCAGTATTTT. Encoded protein: CASSRRALLTDTQYF. This chain links TRBV14 with TRBJ2-3; D is undetermined. CDR1 and CDR2 from the germline V gene are SGHDN and FVKESK. Trimming left V 4 bases short and J 2 bases short, with 13 bases between. CDR3 length: 15 residues.

This chain uses TRBV10-3 with TRBJ2-3, with 9 bases fitting TRBD2. Germline-derived CDR1 and CDR2 are ENHRY and SYGVKD. Trimming took 5 bases from V and 6 from J; bases not matched to a gene: 3. This CDR3 region has 13 residues. CDR3 in amino acids: CAISSGRWDTQYF. In nucleotides, the CDR3 is TGTGCCATCAGTAGCGGGAGGTGGGATACGCAGTATTTT.

The J gene is TRBJ2-7, the V gene TRBV3-1 (or the pseudogene TRBV3-2), with a possible D match to TRBD1 (5 bases). The CDR3 length is 13 residues. The V end was cut by 4 bases, the J end by 1 base, with 8 bases between. CDR1 LGHDT and CDR2 YNNKEL come from the germline V gene (reference sequence). The CDR3 DNA reads TGTGCCAGCAGCCGCGCAGGGTCCTACGAGCAGTACTTC. Protein product: CASSRAGSYEQYF.

V gene TRBV27 combines with J gene TRBJ1-3; D may be TRBD1 (6 bases). Trimming left V 0 bases short and J 1 base short, with 10 bases between. Per germline, CDR1 MNHEY and CDR2 SMNVEV (reference sequence). The CDR3 sequence is 16 residues long. In DNA, the CDR3 is TGTGCCAGCAGTTTATCGAGGACAGCATCTGGAAACACCATATATTTT. It codes for CASSLSRTASGNTIYF.

The V and J genes are TRBV18 and TRBJ2-7; D perhaps matches TRBD1 (5 bases). The CDR3 extends over 15 amino acids. Germline loops: CDR1 KGHSH, CDR2 LQKENI. The V and J ends lost 2 bases and 0 bases respectively, with 11 bases between them. CDR3 protein: CASSPGAVSSYEQYF. CDR3 DNA sequence: TGTGCCAGCTCACCAGGGGCCGTAAGCTCCTACGAGCAGTACTTC.